The clone carrying this T cell receptor (beta chain) was observed a few times. The time point: blood at routine non-recurrence follow-up after resection. The input material, whole RNA from tumor, nontumor lung or frozen PBMC, was sequenced unsorted. The sample comes from a study of spatial heterogeneity in lung cancer. Background on the study: Samples were donated by 72 untreated early-stage non-small cell lung cancer patients. Alpha-chain detections were consistently fewer than beta-chain detections among the sequences. After resection, follow-up PBMC samples were sequenced when available, at a median of about 2 years later.

TCRdb re-called the 5' RACE reads with MiXCR, one entry per CDR3 protein. The data show 60,000 to 85,000 distinct CDR3 sequences, with around 8.9% seen just once and roughly 1.9% held by the top ten. Per germline, CDR1 SGHRS and CDR2 YFSETQ. V was clipped by 0 bases and J by 6 bases; unmatched bases: 6. The CDR3 is 15 residues long. The chain carries TRBV5-1 and TRBJ2-1, with 7 bases fitting TRBD2. This clonotype was sampled from a female donor with early-stage non-small cell lung cancer. The material was PBMCs, obtained at follow-up. The DNA of the CDR3 is TGCGCCAGCAGCTTGGTGGGGACTACGGGCAATGAGCAGTTCTTC. Protein sequence: CASSLVGTTGNEQFF.